This T cell receptor (beta chain) stems from a study of immune heterogeneity within non-small cell lung tumors. Template material for each sample was 500 to 650 ng of bulk tumor genomic DNA. Multiple widely separated biopsies were taken from each primary tumor at surgery. Patients had untreated, newly diagnosed non-small cell lung cancer and underwent curative surgery. Every donor was a newly diagnosed non-small cell lung cancer patient having surgery with curative intent. Study-level findings and limits: A moderate but significant correlation was found, linking local T-cell clonality with local tumor mutational burden (R roughly 0.35).

Multiplex PCR with 32 V and 13 J primers amplified TCR beta CDR3. TCRdb redid the calling of the multiplex PCR reads with MiXCR, one entry per CDR3 protein. Altogether a few thousand distinct CDR3 sequences are present, more than 15% being singletons, with the ten largest covering about 3.8%. Judged by abundance, this clonotype is medium-sized. Its antigen is as yet unknown. This TCR was sampled from a man in his forties or fifties with non-small cell lung cancer. The sequencing input was lung tumor tissue.

Here the CDR3 DNA reads TGCAGTGCTAGGCCAGCAAATACCGAGTACAATGAGCAGTTCTTC. Its protein product is CSARPANTEYNEQFF. The chain carries TRBV20-1 and TRBJ2-1; D is ambiguous. Trimming stripped 3 bases from V and 4 bases from J, with 16 bases between. The V gene's germline CDR1 is DFQATT and CDR2 SNEGSKA (reference sequence). This CDR3 comprises 15 residues.